These 10 T cell receptor beta chains were all obtained from the same sample, sequenced in a study of human T cells and chemical hapten exposure. Described time point: pre-sensitization, week 0. Treatment of the sample: therapeutic diphenylcyclopropenone sensitization with weekly scalp DPC. TCRdb recomputed calls from the RACE reads with MiXCR, one row per CDR3 protein. The data hold 50,000 to 65,000 distinct CDR3 sequences, with 6.5% to 8.5% observed a single time. The source was whole blood, collected in connection with sensitization to the hapten diphenylcyclopropenone (DPC). The receptors here all came from a woman aged 25 to 39 with alopecia areata. Some clones in this sample may be carry-over from other donors' samples.

This clonotype was recorded a few times. The CDR3 DNA sequence: TGCAGCCACAGAGGGGAAGGTCTAGAGGGCTACACCTTC. It encodes CSHRGEGLEGYTF. This sequence joins TRBV29-1 and TRBJ1-2; weak D call: TRBD1 (5 bases). Germline V CDR1 and CDR2: SQVTM, ANQGSEA. Trimming stripped 8 bases from V and 8 bases from J, with 21 bases between. The CDR3 length is 13 residues.

This clonotype was picked up many times. The chain couples TRBV6-6 to TRBJ1-1; D is perhaps TRBD1 (5 bases). Trimming pared 7 bases from V and 10 bases from J, leaving 13 bases between. The CDR3 runs 11 residues. Germline V gene data show CDR1 as MNHNY and CDR2 as SVGAGI (reference sequence). The CDR3 is CASTPSGGAFF. CDR3 bases: TGTGCCAGCACCCCCAGCGGGGGAGCTTTCTTT.

This rearrangement joins TRBV6-6 to TRBJ1-3; TRBD1 agrees at 8 bases. The CDR3 extends over 17 amino acids. Germline CDR1 and CDR2: MNHNY and SVGAGI (reference sequence). The V segment lost 2 bases and the J segment 3 bases; nucleotides outside the gene matches: 9. DNA of the CDR3: TGTGCCAGCAGTTACGCCTCTTCAGGGGGCCGTGGAAACACCATATATTTT. Its protein is CASSYASSGGRGNTIYF.

This clonotype was seen more than once but under ten times. One junction end does not reproduce the germline sequence, and a read error may be involved. The rearrangement links TRBV4-1 to TRBJ2-1, with 11 bases that match TRBD1. This CDR3 has 11 amino acids. Per the germline V gene, CDR1 is MGHRA and CDR2 is YSYEKL. CDR3 loop: CASRGGTGGLF. The CDR3 nucleotides read TGCGCCAGCAGAGGGGGGACAGGGGGACTCTTC.

This clonotype showed up just a few times. A much larger clone lies one base from this, so it may be a read error. J is TRBJ1-4 and V is TRBV29-1; perhaps TRBD1 as D (6 bases). Germline CDR1 reads SQVTM; CDR2 reads ANQGSEA. The CDR3 covers 13 residues. The V end was cut by 4 bases, the J end by 8 bases, with 14 bases between. The CDR3 protein is CSVVGGGGEKLFF. Here the CDR3 DNA reads TGCAGCGTTGTCGGAGGGGGGGGCGAAAAACTGTTTTTT.

This clonotype showed up just a few times. The chain employs TRBV2 and TRBJ1-5, with a tentative D call TRBD1 (6 bases). Between the trimmed V and J ends, which lost 3 bases and 2 bases, there was a span of 11 bases. The CDR3 consists of 15 residues. Per germline, CDR1 SNHLY and CDR2 FYNNEI. CDR3 residues: CASSDWGPGNQPQHF. CDR3 coding DNA: TGTGCCAGCAGTGACTGGGGGCCAGGCAATCAGCCCCAGCATTTT.

The table lists this clonotype with a few counts. V gene TRBV2 combines with J gene TRBJ1-2; TRBD1 might be the D (5 bases). The CDR3 length is 12 residues. CDR1 and CDR2 from the germline V gene are SNHLY and FYNNEI. With 9 bases removed from V and 8 bases from J, the gap between germline ends came to 16 bases. CDR3 bases: TGTGCCAGAGACCCCAGGGATGGGGGCTACACCTTC. Amino acids: CARDPRDGGYTF.

Only a few counts were recorded for this clonotype. This rearrangement joins TRBV6-5 to TRBJ2-7; TRBD1 matches at 7 bases. The CDR3 runs to 14 residues. The V segment lost 2 bases and the J segment 6 bases; nucleotides outside the gene matches: 7. CDR1 is MNHEY and CDR2 is SVGAGI in the germline V gene. The CDR3 reads CASSYVAGGGEQYF. CDR3 in DNA: TGTGCCAGCAGTTACGTGGCAGGGGGTGGCGAGCAGTACTTC.

This clonotype was seen at least ten times. This chain joins TRBV11-3 and TRBJ2-3, with 9 nucleotides matching TRBD1. J was trimmed by 1 base and V by 5 bases; bases with no gene match: 4. The CDR3 sequence is 15 residues long. CDR1 and CDR2 (germline): SGHNT, YENEEA. The CDR3 nucleotides read TGTGCCAGCAGCACACAGGGGGCTGGCACAGATACGCAGTATTTT. Translated, it gives CASSTQGAGTDTQYF.

This clonotype was counted ten times or more. The chain has TRBV5-1 and TRBJ2-7; D unresolved. The V gene's germline CDR1 is SGHRS and CDR2 YFSETQ. This CDR3 contains 14 residues. V was clipped by 6 bases and J by 2 bases, with 15 bases between them. CDR3 sequence: CASNVAPGTYEQYF. CDR3 DNA: TGCGCCAGCAATGTTGCGCCCGGAACCTACGAGCAGTACTTC.